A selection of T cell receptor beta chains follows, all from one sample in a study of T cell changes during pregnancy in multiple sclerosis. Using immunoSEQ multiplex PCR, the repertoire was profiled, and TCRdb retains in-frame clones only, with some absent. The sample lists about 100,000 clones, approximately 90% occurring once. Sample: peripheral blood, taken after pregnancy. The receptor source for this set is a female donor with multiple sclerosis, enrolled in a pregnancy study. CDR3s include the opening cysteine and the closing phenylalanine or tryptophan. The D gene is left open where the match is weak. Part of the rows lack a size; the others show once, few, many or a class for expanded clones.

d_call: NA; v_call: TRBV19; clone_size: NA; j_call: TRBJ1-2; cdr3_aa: CASSIFNPQANYGYTF; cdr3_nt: TGTGCCAGTAGTATATTCAATCCACAGGCCAACTATGGCTACACCTTC
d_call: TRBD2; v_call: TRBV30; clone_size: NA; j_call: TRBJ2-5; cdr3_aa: CAWAGEVEETQYF; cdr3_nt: TGTGCCTGGGCGGGGGAGGTAGAAGAGACCCAGTACTTC
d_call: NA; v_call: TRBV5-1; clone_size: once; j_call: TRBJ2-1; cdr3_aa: CASSLGAGTSRSEQFF; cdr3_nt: TGCGCCAGCAGCTTGGGTGCGGGGACCTCTAGGAGTGAGCAGTTCTTC
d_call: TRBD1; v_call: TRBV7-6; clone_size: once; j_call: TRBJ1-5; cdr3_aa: CASSTRDSRTIIREFNQPQHF; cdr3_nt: TGTGCCAGCAGCACCCGGGACAGTCGAACTATTATCAGGGAGTTCAATCAGCCCCAGCATTTT
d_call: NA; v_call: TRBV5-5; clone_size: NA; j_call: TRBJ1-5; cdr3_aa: CASSLLDRRNQPQHF; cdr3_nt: TGTGCCAGCAGCTTGTTAGACAGAAGGAATCAGCCCCAGCATTTT
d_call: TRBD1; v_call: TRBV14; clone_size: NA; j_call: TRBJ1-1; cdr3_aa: CASSQDRAGGPEAFF; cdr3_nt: TGTGCCAGCAGCCAAGATCGGGCAGGGGGCCCTGAAGCTTTCTTT
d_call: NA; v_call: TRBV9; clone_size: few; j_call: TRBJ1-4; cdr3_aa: CASSVSGSNEKLFF; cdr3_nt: TGTGCCAGCAGCGTATCAGGAAGCAATGAAAAACTGTTTTTT
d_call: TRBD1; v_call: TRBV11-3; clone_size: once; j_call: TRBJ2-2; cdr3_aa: CASSLRGQGNTGELFF; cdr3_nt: TGTGCCAGCAGCTTACGGGGACAGGGGAACACCGGGGAGCTGTTTTTT
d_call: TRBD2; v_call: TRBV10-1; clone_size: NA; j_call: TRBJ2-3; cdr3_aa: CASSDKRDPSTDTQYF; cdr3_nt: TGCGCCAGCAGTGATAAGCGGGACCCTAGCACAGATACGCAGTATTTT
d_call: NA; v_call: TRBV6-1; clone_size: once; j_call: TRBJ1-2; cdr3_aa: CASSEIVNYGYTF; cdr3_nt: TGTGCCAGCAGTGAAATAGTAAACTATGGCTACACCTTC
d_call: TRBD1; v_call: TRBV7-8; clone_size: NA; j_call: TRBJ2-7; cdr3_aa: CASSPRTGNEQYF; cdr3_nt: TGTGCCAGCAGCCCCCGGACAGGAAACGAGCAGTACTTC